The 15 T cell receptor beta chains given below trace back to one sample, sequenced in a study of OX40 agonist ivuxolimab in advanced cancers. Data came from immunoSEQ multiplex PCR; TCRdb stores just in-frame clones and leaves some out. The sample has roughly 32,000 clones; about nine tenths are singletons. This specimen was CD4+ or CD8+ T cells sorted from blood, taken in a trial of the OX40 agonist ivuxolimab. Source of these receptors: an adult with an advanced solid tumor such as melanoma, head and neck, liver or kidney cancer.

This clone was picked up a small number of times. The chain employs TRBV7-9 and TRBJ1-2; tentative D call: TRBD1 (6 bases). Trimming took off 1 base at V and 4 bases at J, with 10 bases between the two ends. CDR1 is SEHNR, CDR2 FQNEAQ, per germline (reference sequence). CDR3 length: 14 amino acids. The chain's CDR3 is CASSLGQETYGYTF. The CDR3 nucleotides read TGTGCCAGCAGCTTAGGACAGGAGACCTATGGCTACACCTTC.

The CDR3 region has the DNA TGTGCCAGCAGTGAAGCACAGGAGACCCAGTACTTC. Amino acids: CASSEAQETQYF. This chain joins TRBV6-1 and TRBJ2-5; D gene ambiguous. The V end lost 0 bases, the J end lost 5 bases, and 4 bases lay between the germline ends. The CDR3 has 12 amino acids. Germline CDR1 and CDR2: MNHNS and SASEGT.

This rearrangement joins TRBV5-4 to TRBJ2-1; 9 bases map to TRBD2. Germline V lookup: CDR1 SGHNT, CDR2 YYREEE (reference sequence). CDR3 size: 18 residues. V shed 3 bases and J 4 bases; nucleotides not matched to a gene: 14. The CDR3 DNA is TGTGCCAGCAGCTCGCTCAGGGCTAGCGGGAACTTTTACAATGAGCAGTTCTTC. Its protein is CASSSLRASGNFYNEQFF. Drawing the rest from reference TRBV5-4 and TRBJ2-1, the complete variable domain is ETGVTQSPTHLIKTRGQQVTLRCSSQSGHNTVSWYQQALGQGPQFIFQYYREEENGRGNFPPRFSGLQFPNYSSELNVNALELDDSALYLCASSSLRASGNFYNEQFFGPGTRLTVL.

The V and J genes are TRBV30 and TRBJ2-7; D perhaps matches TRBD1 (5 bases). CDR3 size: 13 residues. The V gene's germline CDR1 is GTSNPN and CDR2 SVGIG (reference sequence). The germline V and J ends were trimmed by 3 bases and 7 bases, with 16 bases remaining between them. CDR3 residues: CAWRSYQGAEQYF. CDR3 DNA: TGTGCCTGGAGATCTTACCAGGGTGCGGAGCAGTACTTC.

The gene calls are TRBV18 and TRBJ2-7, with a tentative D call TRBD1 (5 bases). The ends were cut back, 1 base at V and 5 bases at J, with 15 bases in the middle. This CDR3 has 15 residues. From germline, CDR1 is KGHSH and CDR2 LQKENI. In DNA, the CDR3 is TGTGCCAGCTCACCACAGGTCCCTGAAGGGGACGAGCAGTACTTC. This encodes CASSPQVPEGDEQYF.

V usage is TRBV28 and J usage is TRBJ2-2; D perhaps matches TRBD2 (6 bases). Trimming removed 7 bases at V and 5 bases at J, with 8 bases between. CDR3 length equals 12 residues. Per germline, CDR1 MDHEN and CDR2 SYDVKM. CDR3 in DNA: TGTGCCAGCAATGGGGGGACCGGGGAGCTGTTTTTT. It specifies CASNGGTGELFF.

The CDR3 loop is CASGKTSGSAYNEQFF. CDR3 in DNA: TGTGCTAGTGGTAAGACTAGCGGGAGTGCTTACAATGAGCAGTTCTTC. The genes are TRBV12-5 and TRBJ2-1; 12 bases match TRBD2. CDR3 length: 16 residues. V lost 5 bases and J lost 4; bases outside the gene matches: 6. The germline CDR1 and CDR2 sequences are LGHNT and FRNRAP.

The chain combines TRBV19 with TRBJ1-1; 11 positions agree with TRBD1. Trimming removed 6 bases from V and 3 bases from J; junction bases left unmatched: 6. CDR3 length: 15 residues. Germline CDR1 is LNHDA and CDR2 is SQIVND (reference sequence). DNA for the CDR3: TGTGCCAGTAGCCTTGGACAGGGGGCAGACACTGAAGCTTTCTTT. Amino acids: CASSLGQGADTEAFF. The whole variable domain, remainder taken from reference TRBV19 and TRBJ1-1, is DGGITQSPKYLFRKEGQNVTLSCEQNLNHDAMYWYRQDPGQGLRLIYYSQIVNDFQKGDIAEGYSVSREKKESFPLTVTSAQKNPTAFYLCASSLGQGADTEAFFGQGTRLTVV.

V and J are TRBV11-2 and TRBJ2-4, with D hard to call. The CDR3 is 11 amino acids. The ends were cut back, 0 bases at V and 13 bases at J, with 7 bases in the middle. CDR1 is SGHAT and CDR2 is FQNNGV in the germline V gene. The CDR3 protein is CASSLEEFQYF. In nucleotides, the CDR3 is TGTGCCAGCAGCTTAGAGGAATTCCAGTACTTC.

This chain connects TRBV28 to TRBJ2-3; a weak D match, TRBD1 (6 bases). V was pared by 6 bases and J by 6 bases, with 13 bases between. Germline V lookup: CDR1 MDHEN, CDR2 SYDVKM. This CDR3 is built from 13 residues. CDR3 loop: CASSLGTGDTQYF. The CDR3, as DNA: TGTGCCAGCAGCCTGGGTACAGGGGATACGCAGTATTTT.

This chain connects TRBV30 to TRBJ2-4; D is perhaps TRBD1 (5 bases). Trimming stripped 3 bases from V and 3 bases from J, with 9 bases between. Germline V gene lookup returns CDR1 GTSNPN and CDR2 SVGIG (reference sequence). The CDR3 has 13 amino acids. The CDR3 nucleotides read TGTGCCTGGAGGGAAGGGGTCAAAAACATTCAGTACTTC. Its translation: CAWREGVKNIQYF.

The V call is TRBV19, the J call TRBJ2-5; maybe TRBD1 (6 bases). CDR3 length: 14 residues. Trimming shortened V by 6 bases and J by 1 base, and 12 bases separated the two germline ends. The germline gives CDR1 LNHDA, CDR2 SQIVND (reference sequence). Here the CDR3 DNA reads TGTGCCAGTAGACAACAGGGTTCCCAAGAGACCCAGTACTTC. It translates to CASRQQGSQETQYF. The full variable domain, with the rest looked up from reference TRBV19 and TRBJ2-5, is DGGITQSPKYLFRKEGQNVTLSCEQNLNHDAMYWYRQDPGQGLRLIYYSQIVNDFQKGDIAEGYSVSREKKESFPLTVTSAQKNPTAFYLCASRQQGSQETQYFGPGTRLLVL.

The CDR3 region has the DNA TGTGCCAGCAGTTACCGGCAGAATAATGAAAAACTGTTTTTT. Residues: CASSYRQNNEKLFF. The J gene is TRBJ1-4, the V gene TRBV6-6; D is undetermined. The ends were cut back, 2 bases at V and 4 bases at J, with 8 bases in the middle. Germline V gene data show CDR1 as MNHNY and CDR2 as SVGAGI (reference sequence). The CDR3 runs to 14 residues.

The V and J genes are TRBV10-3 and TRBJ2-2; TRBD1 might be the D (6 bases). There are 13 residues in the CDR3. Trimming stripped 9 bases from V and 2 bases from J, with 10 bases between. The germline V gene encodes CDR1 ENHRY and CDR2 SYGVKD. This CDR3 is CAIRGTNTGELFF. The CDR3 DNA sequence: TGTGCCATTAGGGGGACCAACACCGGGGAGCTGTTTTTT.

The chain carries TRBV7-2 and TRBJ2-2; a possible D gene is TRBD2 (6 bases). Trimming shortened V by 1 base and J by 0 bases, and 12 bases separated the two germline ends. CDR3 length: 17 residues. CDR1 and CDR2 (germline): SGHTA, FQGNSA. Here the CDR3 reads CASSLDASASNTGELFF. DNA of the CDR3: TGTGCCAGCAGCTTAGACGCTAGCGCCTCGAACACCGGGGAGCTGTTTTTT.